These 30 T cell receptor beta chains came from one sample sequenced in a study of beta chain features in type 1 diabetes. Regarding the study as a whole: Moderately but significantly shorter TCRB CDR3s were found in Type 1 diabetes patients in all four CD4+ subsets.

Which antigens these TCRs recognize remains unknown. Every bit of the isolated RNA underwent reverse transcription, so sequencing read expressed TCRB transcripts. Only in-frame clones appear in the TCRdb table, and some are missing; sequencing was by immunoSEQ multiplex PCR. Of roughly 700,000 clones in the sample, roughly 13% were seen once. The sample consisted of naive CD4+ T cells from blood. These receptor sequences come from a man aged 18-30 years with type 1 diabetes.

The rearrangement links TRBV4-2 to TRBJ2-1; 10 bases agree with TRBD2. CDR3 length equals 17 residues. The germline V gene has CDR1 LGHNA and CDR2 YNFKEQ. Trimming took 0 bases from V and 5 from J; bases not matched to a gene: 7. Here the CDR3 DNA reads TGTGCCAGCAGCCAAGAAAGGGTCCTAGCGGGGGACAATGAGCAGTTCTTC. Translated: CASSQERVLAGDNEQFF.

This clone was detected a few times. J is TRBJ2-6 and V is TRBV7-8; no definite D call. Germline CDR1 reads SGHVS; CDR2 reads FQNEAQ. This CDR3 is 15 amino acids long. The V end lost 1 base, the J end lost 4 bases, and 8 bases lay between the germline ends. CDR3 amino acids: CASSLGGYGANVLTF. CDR3 sequence (DNA): TGTGCCAGCAGCTTAGGGGGTTACGGGGCCAACGTCCTGACTTTC.

The V and J genes are TRBV5-1 and TRBJ1-2, with D possibly TRBD1 on 6 matching bases. The V gene's germline CDR1 is SGHRS and CDR2 YFSETQ. The CDR3 has 18 residues. Trimming pared 4 bases from V and 3 bases from J, leaving 25 bases between. CDR3 in DNA: TGCGCCAGCAGCCCGGACTCGGGCGGACAGTCCGCATACTATGGCTACACCTTC. It codes for CASSPDSGGQSAYYGYTF.

The chain uses TRBV28 and TRBJ2-5, with D tentatively TRBD1 or TRBD2 (6 bases each). This CDR3 is built from 15 residues. Trimming left V 3 bases short and J 4 bases short, with 15 bases between. Germline assignment: CDR1 MDHEN and CDR2 SYDVKM. The CDR3: CASSFPGGPPETQYF. Here the CDR3 DNA reads TGTGCCAGCAGTTTCCCCGGGGGCCCTCCAGAGACCCAGTACTTC.

This clone was observed a handful of times. This chain uses TRBV30 with TRBJ2-7; D unclear. The CDR3 spans 13 residues. Deletions cut 0 bases from V and 5 bases from J, with 11 bases between. The germline V gene encodes CDR1 GTSNPN and CDR2 SVGIG (reference sequence). DNA for the CDR3: TGTGCCTGGAGTGTACAGTCCAGCCACGAGCAGTACTTC. Translating gives CAWSVQSSHEQYF.

This clone came up a few times. This chain connects TRBV10-3 to TRBJ2-2; 8 positions match TRBD1. After removal of 11 bases from V and 1 base from J, the junction contained 6 bases not matched to a gene. The CDR3 sequence is 14 residues long. Germline V CDR1 and CDR2: ENHRY, SYGVKD. DNA for the CDR3: TGTGCCCTACGAGGGACAGGGAACACCGGGGAGCTGTTTTTT. Protein sequence: CALRGTGNTGELFF.

The CDR3 DNA sequence: TGCAGTGCTAGAGATTTGGCCGGTGGCACCTTC. Translation: CSARDLAGGTF. This chain links TRBV20-1 with TRBJ1-2; no reliable D call. Trimming cost V 0 bases and J 13 bases, with 12 bases left between them. This CDR3 is 11 amino acids long. Germline V lookup: CDR1 DFQATT, CDR2 SNEGSKA (reference sequence).

In this sample, this clone turned up a few times. The rearrangement links TRBV5-6 to TRBJ2-3; 11 bases fit TRBD1. Germline CDR1 SGHDT, CDR2 YYEEEE. CDR3 length equals 16 residues. After removal of 0 bases from V and 8 bases from J, the junction contained 8 bases not matched to a gene. CDR3 region: CASSLGGTGGAGTQYF. CDR3 nucleotide sequence: TGTGCCAGCAGCTTGGGCGGGACAGGGGGTGCCGGTACGCAGTATTTT.

The chain links TRBV2 to TRBJ2-5; no reliable D call. The CDR3 totals 11 residues. Trimming took off 1 base at V and 7 bases at J, with 4 bases between the two ends. The germline V gene has CDR1 SNHLY and CDR2 FYNNEI. CDR3 region: CASSEGLTQYF. As DNA, the CDR3 is TGTGCCAGCAGTGAAGGACTGACCCAGTACTTC.

The gene calls are TRBV25-1 and TRBJ1-4; no clear D. Looked up from germline, CDR1 is MGHDK and CDR2 is SYGVNS. CDR3 length: 15 residues. Trimming removed 2 bases at V and 5 bases at J, with 12 bases between. The CDR3 DNA follows: TGTGCCAGCAGTGAAGAAAACGCCTTGAATGAAAAACTGTTTTTT. Protein: CASSEENALNEKLFF.

This clone was seen ten or more times. The chain employs TRBV5-4 and TRBJ2-1; unclear D gene. Looked up from germline, CDR1 is SGHNT and CDR2 is YYREEE (reference sequence). The CDR3 sequence is 13 residues long. Trimming removed 1 base at V and 10 bases at J, with 12 bases between. CDR3 nucleotide sequence: TGTGCCAGCAGCTTGACGCTAAAGGAGGAGCAGTTCTTC. Translated: CASSLTLKEEQFF.

This clone was counted only a few times. In DNA form, the CDR3 reads TGTGCCAGCTCACCGATTGTGGGGGAAGAGACCCAGTACTTC. It encodes CASSPIVGEETQYF. The V call is TRBV18, the J call TRBJ2-5; D could derive from TRBD1 or TRBD2 (5 bases each). The V end was cut by 3 bases, the J end by 3 bases, with 11 bases between. Germline-derived CDR1 and CDR2 are KGHSH and LQKENI. The CDR3 loop spans 14 amino acids. The entire variable domain, with the rest obtained from reference TRBV18 and TRBJ2-5, is as follows: NAGVMQNPRHLVRRRGQEARLRCSPMKGHSHVYWYRQLPEEGLKFMVYLQKENIIDESGMPKERFSAEFPKEGPSILRIQQVVRGDSAAYFCASSPIVGEETQYFGPGTRLLVL.

The chain couples TRBV30 to TRBJ1-1, with D hard to call. The V gene lost 3 bases and the J gene lost 3 bases, with 20 bases spanning the gap. Germline V gene lookup returns CDR1 GTSNPN and CDR2 SVGIG (reference sequence). The length of the CDR3 is 16 residues. The CDR3 is CAWSPTNKVFYTEAFF. The CDR3, as DNA: TGTGCCTGGAGCCCGACCAACAAGGTATTTTACACTGAAGCTTTCTTT.

The V and J genes are TRBV7-8 and TRBJ1-5, with D possibly being TRBD1 (5 bases). From germline, CDR1 is SGHVS and CDR2 FQNEAQ. This CDR3 is 15 amino acids long. Trimming removed 3 bases from V and 2 bases from J, with 11 bases in between. The CDR3 DNA reads TGTGCCAGCAGCTTTGAGAGGGACGGCAATCAGCCCCAGCATTTT. Its translation is CASSFERDGNQPQHF.

This clone showed up just a few times. Other DNA sequences in this specimen translate into the identical CDR3. The chain combines TRBV2 with TRBJ1-4, with D perhaps matching TRBD1 (6 bases). V gave up 6 bases and J gave up 0 bases, with 8 bases separating them. Germline CDR1 SNHLY, CDR2 FYNNEI. This CDR3 comprises 14 residues. CDR3 residues: CASRDRATNEKLFF. The DNA of the CDR3 is TGTGCCAGCAGGGACAGAGCAACTAATGAAAAACTGTTTTTT.

This clone was seen a few times. The genes are TRBV9 and TRBJ2-3; 7 positions agree with TRBD1. The germline CDR1 and CDR2 sequences are SGDLS and YYNGEE. The CDR3 length is 17 residues. The J segment lost 4 bases and the V segment lost 4 bases, leaving 15 bases of the junction unmatched. CDR3 sequence (DNA): TGTGCCAGCAGCTCTGGGGTAGGGGGCGCGAAGGCAGATACGCAGTATTTT. Translating it yields CASSSGVGGAKADTQYF.

This chain joins TRBV27 and TRBJ2-1; D gene uncertain. The CDR3 consists of 16 residues. V gave up 1 base and J gave up 2 bases, with 12 bases separating them. From germline, CDR1 is MNHEY and CDR2 SMNVEV (reference sequence). For the CDR3, the DNA is TGTGCCAGCAGTTTATATAAGGATCACCCCTACAATGAGCAGTTCTTC. Its translation: CASSLYKDHPYNEQFF.

The chain combines TRBV7-9 with TRBJ1-2, with a tentative D call TRBD1 (6 bases). The CDR3 has 13 residues. Germline V CDR1 and CDR2: SEHNR, FQNEAQ (reference sequence). V lost 5 bases and J 2 bases, leaving 9 bases between the germline ends. DNA for the CDR3: TGTGCCAGCAGCCGAGACAGGAACTATGGCTACACCTTC. Its protein product is CASSRDRNYGYTF.

The chain uses TRBV30 and TRBJ1-2; D is possibly TRBD1 (6 bases). Germline loops: CDR1 GTSNPN, CDR2 SVGIG (reference sequence). This CDR3 spans 13 amino acids. Trimming took 4 bases from V and 4 from J, leaving 13 bases between them. CDR3 amino acids: CAWIGTIGYGYTF. Here the CDR3 DNA reads TGTGCCTGGATCGGGACAATTGGCTATGGCTACACCTTC.

J is TRBJ1-1 and V is TRBV4-1; D is unresolved. V dropped 0 bases and J dropped 0 bases, with 5 bases sitting between them. Germline CDR1 and CDR2: MGHRA and YSYEKL. The CDR3 is 14 amino acids. The CDR3 reads CASSQDGVNTEAFF. CDR3 coding DNA: TGCGCCAGCAGCCAAGACGGGGTGAACACTGAAGCTTTCTTT.

In its sample, this clone was seen a few times. CDR3 in DNA: TGTGCCAGCTCCCTGCTGGGGGGCGATTCACCCCTCCACTTT. Translation gives CASSLLGGDSPLHF. This rearrangement joins TRBV18 to TRBJ1-6; the D gene is possibly TRBD1 (6 bases). The CDR3 length is 14 residues. V was shortened by 6 bases and J by 8 bases, with 14 bases between the two germline ends. The germline gives CDR1 KGHSH, CDR2 LQKENI.

The chain recombines TRBV13 with TRBJ1-2; 8 nucleotides agree with TRBD1. The germline V gene has CDR1 PRHDT and CDR2 FYEKMQ (reference sequence). The CDR3 extends over 14 amino acids. V trimming: 4 bases; J trimming: 6 bases; junction bases outside the gene matches: 7. The CDR3 DNA follows: TGTGCCAGCAGCTGGACAGGGAATCGGGATGGCTACACCTTC. Amino acids: CASSWTGNRDGYTF.

This clone was seen a few times. CDR3 region: CASSQLAAGGHLYF. Here the CDR3 DNA reads TGTGCCAGCAGCCAACTTGCGGCGGGGGGGCATCTGTATTTT. V usage is TRBV4-2 and J usage is TRBJ2-3, with TRBD2 matching over 9 bases. Germline-derived CDR1 and CDR2 are LGHNA and YNFKEQ. The trim removed 2 bases at V and 14 bases at J, leaving 11 bases unmatched. CDR3 length: 14 residues.

This clone has just a few counts. The gene calls are TRBV19 and TRBJ1-5, with 10 positions matching TRBD1. V was clipped by 5 bases and J by 5 bases; unmatched bases: 6. This CDR3 has 15 amino acids. Germline V gene data show CDR1 as LNHDA and CDR2 as SQIVND (reference sequence). CDR3 DNA sequence: TGTGCCAGTAGTGGAAGGGACAGGGGCGATCAGCCCCAGCATTTT. Encoded protein: CASSGRDRGDQPQHF.

In the case of this clone: The junction departs from the called germline gene at one end, perhaps through a read error. The rearrangement uses TRBV7-7 and TRBJ2-3; 9 bases fit TRBD1. CDR1 and CDR2 from the germline V gene are SSHAT and FNYEAQ (reference sequence). CDR3 size: 14 residues. CDR3 nucleotide sequence: TGTGCTAGCAGCACGACAGGGGGGGAAGATACGCAGTATTTT. Encoded protein: CASSTTGGEDTQYF.

The chain uses TRBV28 and TRBJ2-2, with D hard to call. Germline V gene sequence: CDR1 MDHEN, CDR2 SYDVKM. Trimming took 7 bases from V and 8 from J, leaving 14 bases between them. This CDR3 has 13 residues. In DNA, the CDR3 is TGTGCCAGCATCGGCGTCGCAGCAGGGGAGCTGTTTTTT. Amino acid sequence: CASIGVAAGELFF.

This clone occurred a few times. The genes are TRBV7-9 and TRBJ2-2; maybe TRBD1 (6 bases). Germline CDR1 and CDR2: SEHNR and FQNEAQ (reference sequence). Trimming took 7 bases from V and 2 from J, leaving 17 bases between them. The CDR3 totals 16 residues. CDR3 DNA sequence: TGTGCCAGCATCAGACAGGCAGACGGCAACACCGGGGAGCTGTTTTTT. Amino acids: CASIRQADGNTGELFF. The full variable domain, in which reference TRBV7-9 and TRBJ2-2 provide the parts outside the CDR3, is DTGVSQNPRHKITKRGQNVTFRCDPISEHNRLYWYRQTLGQGPEFLTYFQNEAQLEKSRLLSDRFSAERPKGSFSTLEIQRTEQGDSAMYLCASIRQADGNTGELFFGEGSRLTVL.

This clone showed up just a few times. The chain uses TRBV10-3 and TRBJ2-1; 7 bases are shared with TRBD2. This CDR3 comprises 16 residues. The junction had 6 bases not matched to a gene; V was cut back by 0 bases and J by 4 bases. Germline assignment: CDR1 ENHRY and CDR2 SYGVKD. The DNA of the CDR3 is TGTGCCATCAGTGAGTCCCCTAGCGGAGGGTACAATGAGCAGTTCTTC. It translates to CAISESPSGGYNEQFF.

J is TRBJ1-2 and V is TRBV7-9; no clear D. Germline values: CDR1 SEHNR, CDR2 FQNEAQ (reference sequence). The CDR3 consists of 13 residues. The V end lost 3 bases, the J end lost 8 bases, and 13 bases lay between the germline ends. The CDR3 loop is CASSLVGIGGYTF. CDR3 bases: TGTGCCAGCAGCTTGGTGGGAATTGGAGGCTACACCTTC.

The CDR3 DNA reads as TGTGCCTGGAGTGGGGACTATAGCAATCAGCCCCAGCATTTT. Its protein is CAWSGDYSNQPQHF. V is TRBV30 and J is TRBJ1-5; tentative D call: TRBD1 (5 bases). V lost 1 base to trimming and J lost 0 bases, with 7 bases between them. The CDR3 has 14 amino acids. CDR1 is GTSNPN, CDR2 SVGIG, per germline (reference sequence). Full variable domain (outside the CDR3, taken from reference TRBV30 and TRBJ1-5): SQTIHQWPATLVQPVGSPLSLECTVEGTSNPNLYWYRQAAGRGLQLLFYSVGIGQISSEVPQNLSASRPQDRQFILSSKKLLLSDSGFYLCAWSGDYSNQPQHFGDGTRLSIL.